This T cell receptor beta chain was captured in a study of CD8 T cells in Susac syndrome. With random hexamers, reverse transcription was performed on roughly 0.45 to 1 ug of RNA. A multiplex approach, immunoSEQ multiplex PCR, amplified TCR beta CDR3 across 54 Vbeta and 13 Jbeta. TCRdb reprocessed the immunoSEQ multiplex PCR reads with MiXCR, giving one entry per CDR3 protein. The sample yields around 130,000 distinct CDR3 sequences, around 94% seen once. The CD8+ and CD4+ T cells were negatively isolated, with the TEMRA cells enriched by FACS. Trimming removed 7 bases from V and 6 bases from J, with 19 bases in between. Germline loops: CDR1 SQVTM, CDR2 ANQGSEA. CDR3 length: 14 amino acids.

The TCR was taken from a human donor in good health. The chain is built from TRBV29-1 and TRBJ2-1; D is unclear. Sequenced input: CD4+ T cells from PBMCs. The CDR3 spells CSAPPAVGGNEQFF. CDR3 coding DNA: TGCAGCGCCCCACCCGCGGTCGGCGGCAATGAGCAGTTCTTC.